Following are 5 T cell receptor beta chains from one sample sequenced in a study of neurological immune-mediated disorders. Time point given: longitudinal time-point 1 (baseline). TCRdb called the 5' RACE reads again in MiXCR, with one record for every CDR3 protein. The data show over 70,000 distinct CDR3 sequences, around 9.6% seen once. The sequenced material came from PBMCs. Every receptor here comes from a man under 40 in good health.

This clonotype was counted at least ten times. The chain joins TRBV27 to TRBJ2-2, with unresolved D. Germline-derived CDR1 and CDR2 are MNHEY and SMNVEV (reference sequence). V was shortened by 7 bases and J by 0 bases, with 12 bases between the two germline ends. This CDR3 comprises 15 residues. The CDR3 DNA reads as TGTGCCAGCAAGGAGCTATTTACGAACACCGGGGAGCTGTTTTTT. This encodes CASKELFTNTGELFF.

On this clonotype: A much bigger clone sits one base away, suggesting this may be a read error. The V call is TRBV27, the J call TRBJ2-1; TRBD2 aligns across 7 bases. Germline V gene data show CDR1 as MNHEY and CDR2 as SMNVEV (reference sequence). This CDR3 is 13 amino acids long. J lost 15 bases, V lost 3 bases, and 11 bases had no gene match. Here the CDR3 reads CASSLTSFRCRFF. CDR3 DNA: TGTGCCAGCAGTTTGACTAGCTTTCGCTGCAGGTTCTTC.

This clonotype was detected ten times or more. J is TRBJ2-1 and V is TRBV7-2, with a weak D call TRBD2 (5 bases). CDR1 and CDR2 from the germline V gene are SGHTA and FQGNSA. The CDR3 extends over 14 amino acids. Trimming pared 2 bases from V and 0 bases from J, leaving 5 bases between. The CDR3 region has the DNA TGTGCCAGCAGCTTAACTAGCTCCTACAATGAGCAGTTCTTC. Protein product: CASSLTSSYNEQFF.

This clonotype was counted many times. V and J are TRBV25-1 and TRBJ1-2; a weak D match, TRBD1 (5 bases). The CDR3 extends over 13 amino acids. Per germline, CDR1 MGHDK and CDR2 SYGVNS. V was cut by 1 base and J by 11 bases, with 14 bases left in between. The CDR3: CASSESGYLGYTF. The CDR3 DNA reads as TGTGCCAGCAGTGAATCAGGGTACCTGGGTTACACCTTC.

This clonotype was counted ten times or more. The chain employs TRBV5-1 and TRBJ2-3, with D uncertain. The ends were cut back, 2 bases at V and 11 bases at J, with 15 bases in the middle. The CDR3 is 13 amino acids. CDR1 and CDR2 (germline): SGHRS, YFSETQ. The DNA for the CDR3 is TGCGCCAGCAGCTTTGAGCGCTCCAGGATGCAGTATTTT. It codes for CASSFERSRMQYF. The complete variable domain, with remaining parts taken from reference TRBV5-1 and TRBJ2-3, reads KAGVTQTPRYLIKTRGQQVTLSCSPISGHRSVSWYQQTPGQGLQFLFEYFSETQRNKGNFPGRFSGRQFSNSRSEMNVSTLELGDSALYLCASSFERSRMQYFGPGTRLTVL.